The present entry profiles one TCR beta chain with its context. Germline lookup yields CDR1 SGHTA and CDR2 FQGTGA. The CDR3 is 15 amino acids. The V segment lost 5 bases and the J segment 0 bases; nucleotides outside the gene matches: 5. This sample stems from a study of cytomegalovirus exposure and HLA in healthy donors. PCR was performed using 60 Vbeta and 13 Jbeta primers. The method was immunoSEQ multiplex PCR; TCRdb's version includes in-frame clones alone and lacks a portion of them. The sample has about 150,000 clones; about 85% are singletons. Sequencing was performed on PBMCs. The source of this sequence is a man aged 18 to 29 in good health and CMV-seronegative. The V call is TRBV7-3, the J call TRBJ1-1; TRBD1 matches at 8 bases. DNA for the CDR3: TGTGCCAGCAGCCCGGGGACAGGAGTGAACACTGAAGCTTTCTTT. This gives the protein CASSPGTGVNTEAFF.